This is a list of T cell receptor beta chains from one sample in a study of shared clonotypes between healthy human individuals. This table comes from immunoSEQ multiplex PCR, and its TCRdb copy is limited to in-frame clones, with some not included. The sample records approximately 840,000 clones, around 96% being singletons. Sequenced sample: naive CD8+ T cells sorted from blood. The source of these receptors is a man younger than 45 in good health. CDR3s include the opening cysteine and the closing phenylalanine or tryptophan. A D gene is named only where the DNA matches it firmly. Expanded clones get a size class; other rows say once, few or many, or leave the size out.

size	D	V	J	DNA	CDR3
NA	NA	TRBV27	TRBJ2-1	TGTGCCAGCAGTTTAAGGGACTTCTCCTACAATGAGCAGTTCTTC	CASSLRDFSYNEQFF
NA	NA	TRBV11-2	TRBJ2-1	TGTGCCAGCAGCTTAGCCGGACAAGACAGGGAGCAGTTCTTC	CASSLAGQDREQFF
once	TRBD1	TRBV19	TRBJ1-1	TGTGCCAGTAGACAGGGGGCCCATCCTGAAGCTTTCTTT	CASRQGAHPEAFF
NA	NA	TRBV30	TRBJ2-7	TGTGCCTGGAGTGTACGCGTTTACGAGCAGTACTTC	CAWSVRVYEQYF
NA	TRBD2	TRBV27	TRBJ2-1	TGTGCCAGCAGTTTTTCGGGCCTAGCGGTTTACAATGAGCAGTTCTTC	CASSFSGLAVYNEQFF
once	TRBD1	TRBV7-6	TRBJ2-2	TGTGCCAGCAGTTTGACAGGGCTCACCGGGGAGCTGTTTTTT	CASSLTGLTGELFF
NA	TRBD1	TRBV30	TRBJ2-1	TGTGCCTGGAGTGGCCCGGACAGGGGGCCAAGTGAGCAGTTCTTC	CAWSGPDRGPSEQFF
NA	TRBD1	TRBV5-1	TRBJ2-7	TGCGCCAGCACCCTCAAGCTCGGACAGGACTACGAGCAGTACTTC	CASTLKLGQDYEQYF
NA	NA	TRBV4-3	TRBJ2-7	TGCGCCAGCAGCCAAGGATGGAGCTCCTACGAGCAGTACTTC	CASSQGWSSYEQYF
NA	NA	TRBV4-1	TRBJ2-3	TGCGCCAGCAGCCAAGCGCCCCAGGGGTTCACAGATACGCAGTATTTT	CASSQAPQGFTDTQYF
NA	NA	TRBV4-3	TRBJ1-1	TGCGCCAGCAGCCAAGACATGAACACTGAAGCTTTCTTT	CASSQDMNTEAFF
NA	NA	TRBV20-1	TRBJ2-7	TGCAGTGCTACCTCGGGACTTCAGTACTTC	CSATSGLQYF
NA	TRBD2	TRBV27	TRBJ2-7	TGTGCCAGCAGTCCGAACACTCTAGCGGGAAAACGGGAGCAGTACTTC	CASSPNTLAGKREQYF
NA	TRBD1	TRBV7-2	TRBJ2-7	TGTGCCAGCAGCGCCATAGGACAGGGCTCCTACGAGCAGTACTTC	CASSAIGQGSYEQYF
NA	NA	TRBV4-1	TRBJ1-2	TGCGCCAGCAGCCGAAGCGCAGAAGAGAACTATGGCTACACCTTC	CASSRSAEENYGYTF
once	NA	TRBV5-1	TRBJ1-1	TGCGCCAGCAGCTTAGAACAGGGAAACACTGAAGCTTTCTTT	CASSLEQGNTEAFF
NA	TRBD1	TRBV27	TRBJ2-7	TGTGCCAGCAGGGGGACAGTGGGGTTCTCCTACGAGCAGTACTTC	CASRGTVGFSYEQYF
NA	TRBD2	TRBV5-1	TRBJ2-7	TGCGCCAGCAGCTTCCCCCCCGTCAGCGGGAGTTCCTACGAGCAGTACTTC	CASSFPPVSGSSYEQYF
NA	NA	TRBV11-2	TRBJ1-4	TGTGCCAGCAGCTGGTGGGCAACTAATGAAAAACTGTTTTTT	CASSWWATNEKLFF
NA	NA	TRBV9	TRBJ2-7	TGTGCCAGCAGCCTCGGGGTGCAAGGCTACGAGCAGTACTTC	CASSLGVQGYEQYF
once	TRBD1	TRBV27	TRBJ2-7	TGTGCCAGCAGTTCGCCTGGACAGGGGGCTTACGAGCAGTACTTC	CASSSPGQGAYEQYF
NA	NA	TRBV20-1	TRBJ2-3	TGCAGTGCTAGGGTGGCAGATACGCAGTATTTT	CSARVADTQYF
NA	NA	TRBV13	TRBJ1-4	TGTGCCAGCAGCTTATTCGGACAGAATGAAAAACTGTTTTTT	CASSLFGQNEKLFF
once	NA	TRBV28	TRBJ2-7	TGTGCCAGCCTCCCGCGCGGGGCCCCCTACGAGCAGTACTTC	CASLPRGAPYEQYF